This paragraph covers one T cell receptor (beta chain) sequence. The donors, all of them Caucasian adults, lived in Nashville, Tennessee. These data come from a study of shared clonotypes between healthy human individuals. Sequencing was performed with immunoSEQ multiplex PCR; in TCRdb, only in-frame clones are kept and a portion is missing. The data contain millions of clones, around 95% of them singletons. The CDR3 totals 19 residues. CDR1 and CDR2 from the germline V gene are SGHAT and FQNNGV. V was clipped by 0 bases and J by 5 bases; unmatched bases: 16. This clonotype was sampled from a young man in good health. Sequences were obtained from naive CD4+ T cells sorted from blood. Subset here: CD45RA+ positively selected. The chain carries TRBV11-2 and TRBJ2-1, with 7 nucleotides matching TRBD2. The CDR3 DNA reads as TGTGCCAGCAGCTTAGATTTTGGTCTAGGACTAGGGGTAGACAATGAGCAGTTCTTC. Its protein is CASSLDFGLGLGVDNEQFF.